This TCR beta chain was retrieved from a study of cytomegalovirus exposure and HLA in healthy donors. Healthy bone marrow donors formed the donor group. CDR1 and CDR2 from the germline V gene are SGHRS and YFSETQ. This CDR3 contains 16 residues. V was cut by 4 bases and J by 7 bases, with 21 bases left in between. The primer mix had 60 Vbeta and 13 Jbeta primers. Sequenced by immunoSEQ multiplex PCR; TCRdb stores in-frame clones only, minus some. The sample records about 160,000 clones, 60% to 80% being singletons. The rearrangement uses TRBV5-1 and TRBJ1-5; D is perhaps TRBD1 (5 bases). Sequenced sample: PBMCs. The clonotype originates from a man aged 50 to 59 in good health and CMV-seropositive. DNA for the CDR3: TGCGCCAGCAGCCCCGGTGGCAGGGACTTTTTACAGCCCCAGCATTTT. Translated, it gives CASSPGGRDFLQPQHF.